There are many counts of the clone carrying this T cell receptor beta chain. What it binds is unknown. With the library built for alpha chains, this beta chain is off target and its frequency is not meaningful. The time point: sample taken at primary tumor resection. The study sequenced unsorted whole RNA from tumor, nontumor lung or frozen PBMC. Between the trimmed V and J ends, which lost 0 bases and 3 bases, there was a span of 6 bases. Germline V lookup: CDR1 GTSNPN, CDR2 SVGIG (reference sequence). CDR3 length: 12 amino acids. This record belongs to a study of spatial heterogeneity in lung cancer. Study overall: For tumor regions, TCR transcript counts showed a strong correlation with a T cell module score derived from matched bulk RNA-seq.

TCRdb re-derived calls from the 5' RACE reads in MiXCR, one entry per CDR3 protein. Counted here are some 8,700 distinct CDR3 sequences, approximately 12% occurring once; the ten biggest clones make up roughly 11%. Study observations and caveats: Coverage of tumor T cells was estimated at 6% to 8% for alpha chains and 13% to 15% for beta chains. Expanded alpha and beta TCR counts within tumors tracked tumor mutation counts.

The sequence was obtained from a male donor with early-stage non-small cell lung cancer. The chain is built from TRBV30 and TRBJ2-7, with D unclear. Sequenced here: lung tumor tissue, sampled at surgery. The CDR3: CAWSVVGYEQYF. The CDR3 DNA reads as TGTGCCTGGAGTGTGGTTGGCTACGAGCAGTACTTC.